The rows below give T cell receptor beta chains drawn from one sample of a study of early T cells in non-severe SARS-CoV-2 infection. A single record per CDR3 protein comes from TCRdb applying MiXCR to the 5' RACE reads. In the table there are 70,000 to 95,000 distinct CDR3 sequences, approximately 14% of which are singletons. The source material was whole blood. The receptors were gathered from an adult who was a healthcare worker with PCR-confirmed SARS-CoV-2 infection or an uninfected control (not recorded which). CDR3s include the opening cysteine and the closing phenylalanine or tryptophan. Each record gives: J gene, clone size, V gene, D gene, CDR3 protein, CDR3 DNA. The D gene is left open where the match is weak. Some rows mark clone size as missing; the rest say once, few, many or name a class of expanded clone.

TRBJ1-6 NA TRBV20-1 NA CSARVPRDNSPLHF TGCAGTGCTAGAGTCCCCAGGGATAATTCACCCCTCCACTTT
TRBJ2-5 many TRBV7-2 TRBD2 CASSLDPGLAGSSQETQYF TGTGCCAGCAGCTTAGACCCAGGACTAGCGGGGAGCTCTCAAGAGACCCAGTACTTC
TRBJ1-1 NA TRBV10-2 TRBD1 CASNRQGTGEAFF TGCGCCAGCAACCGACAGGGGACGGGTGAAGCTTTCTTT
TRBJ2-2 NA TRBV7-2 TRBD2 CASSLGLAATGELFF TGTGCCAGCAGCTTGGGCCTAGCGGCCACCGGGGAGCTGTTTTTT
TRBJ2-1 NA TRBV20-1 TRBD1 CSADRGPYNEQFF TGCAGTGCCGACAGGGGGCCCTACAATGAGCAGTTCTTC
TRBJ2-5 few TRBV20-1 NA CSASNPKQPKETQYF TGCAGTGCTAGTAATCCCAAACAGCCAAAAGAGACCCAGTACTTC
TRBJ2-5 few TRBV5-4 NA CASSYPQETQYF TGTGCCAGCAGCTACCCACAAGAGACCCAGTACTTC
TRBJ1-2 many TRBV12-3/TRBV12-4 NA CASSASGDRNGYTF TGTGCCAGCAGTGCCTCAGGGGATCGGAATGGCTACACCTTC
TRBJ1-2 NA TRBV24-1 NA CATSDSGLDYGYTF TGTGCCACCAGTGATTCGGGTCTTGACTATGGCTACACCTTC
TRBJ2-2 many TRBV7-8 NA CASSLARAGELFF TGTGCCAGCAGCTTAGCTAGGGCCGGGGAGCTGTTTTTT
TRBJ2-3 NA TRBV7-2 NA CASSGRTVGTDTQYF TGTGCCAGCAGTGGTCGGACGGTGGGCACAGATACGCAGTATTTT
TRBJ1-1 NA TRBV5-1 NA CASSAAAVNTEAFF TGCGCCAGCAGTGCGGCGGCAGTGAACACTGAAGCTTTCTTT
TRBJ1-4 few TRBV19 NA CASSIRTNEKLFF TGTGCCAGTAGTATCCGGACTAATGAAAAACTGTTTTTT
TRBJ2-1 NA TRBV20-1 NA CSATVWKGNEQFF TGCAGTGCTACAGTTTGGAAGGGTAATGAGCAGTTCTTC
TRBJ2-4 NA TRBV5-1 NA CASSLGGGVAKNIQYF TGCGCCAGCAGCTTGGGTGGAGGAGTAGCCAAAAACATTCAGTACTTC
TRBJ2-1 few TRBV6-1 TRBD2 CASMSPGLGLNEQFF TGTGCCAGCATGTCGCCGGGACTAGGGCTTAATGAGCAGTTCTTC
TRBJ2-1 NA TRBV3-1 NA CASSPEGGTFYNEQFF TGTGCCAGCAGCCCAGAGGGGGGAACTTTTTACAATGAGCAGTTCTTC
TRBJ2-4 NA TRBV24-1 TRBD2 CATSGGLAKNIQYF TGTGCCACATCGGGGGGGCTAGCCAAAAACATTCAGTACTTC
TRBJ2-1 NA TRBV12-3/TRBV12-4 TRBD2 CASSLPGRGDEQFF TGTGCCAGCAGTTTGCCAGGGAGGGGCGATGAGCAGTTCTTC
TRBJ1-5 NA TRBV19 NA CASSTDTNQPQHF TGTGCCAGTAGTACCGACACGAATCAGCCCCAGCATTTT
TRBJ2-5 few TRBV5-1 TRBD1 CASSRTGTAEETQYF TGCGCCAGCAGTCGAACTGGGACAGCAGAAGAGACCCAGTACTTC
TRBJ1-4 NA TRBV30 TRBD1 CAWGRQGRTEKLFF TGTGCCTGGGGGAGACAGGGTCGAACGGAAAAACTGTTTTTT
TRBJ1-5 NA TRBV20-1 NA CSAVGSGNQPQHF TGCAGTGCCGTCGGAAGCGGGAATCAGCCCCAGCATTTT
TRBJ2-4 NA TRBV14 TRBD1 CASSLGQGIEKAKNIQYF TGTGCCAGCAGCCTGGGACAGGGAATCGAGAAAGCCAAAAACATTCAGTACTTC
TRBJ1-1 NA TRBV27 TRBD1 CASRDTTGQTTEAFF TGTGCCAGCAGAGATACGACGGGACAGACCACTGAAGCTTTCTTT
TRBJ2-5 NA TRBV7-8 NA CASSLATQTETQYF TGTGCCAGCAGCTTAGCGACCCAGACAGAGACCCAGTACTTC
TRBJ2-1 few TRBV19 NA CASSSRDGSSYNEQFF TGTGCCAGTAGTTCTAGGGACGGTAGCTCCTACAATGAGCAGTTCTTC
TRBJ1-4 NA TRBV3-1 NA CASSPERRPEKLFF TGTGCCAGCAGCCCGGAGAGGAGGCCTGAAAAACTGTTTTTT
TRBJ1-4 NA TRBV6-1 NA CASKGGAATNEKLFF TGTGCCAGCAAAGGGGGGGCGGCAACTAATGAAAAACTGTTTTTT
TRBJ2-1 few TRBV6-6 TRBD1 CASRNAGQGAF TGTGCCAGCAGAAACGCGGGACAGGGGGCCTTC
TRBJ2-5 NA TRBV5-5 NA CASSLVWPKETQYF TGTGCCAGCAGCTTGGTTTGGCCGAAAGAGACCCAGTACTTC
TRBJ2-3 NA TRBV12-3/TRBV12-4 NA CASSFFDWENTQYF TGTGCCAGCAGTTTCTTCGACTGGGAGAATACGCAGTATTTT
TRBJ1-6 few TRBV18 NA CASSPGQLSPLHF TGTGCCAGCTCACCAGGACAGCTTTCACCCCTCCACTTT
TRBJ1-1 many TRBV2 NA CARSELNTEAFF TGTGCCAGATCAGAGCTAAACACTGAAGCTTTCTTT
TRBJ1-2 few TRBV12-3/TRBV12-4 TRBD1 CASSKNRGVSYGYTF TGTGCCAGCAGTAAAAACAGGGGGGTGTCATATGGCTACACCTTC
TRBJ2-5 few TRBV20-1 TRBD2 CSARSGGRETQYF TGCAGTGCGAGAAGCGGGGGGCGAGAGACCCAGTACTTC
TRBJ1-2 many TRBV19 NA CASSIHVDGYTF TGTGCCAGTAGTATCCACGTGGATGGCTACACCTTC
TRBJ2-5 few TRBV20-1 NA CSAARRDTWRETQYF TGCAGTGCTGCCCGCCGGGACACCTGGCGAGAGACCCAGTACTTC
TRBJ2-2 many TRBV7-8 TRBD2 CASSQGLATGELFF TGTGCCAGCAGCCAGGGACTAGCTACCGGGGAGCTGTTTTTT
TRBJ1-2 NA TRBV9 NA CASSDQEGLIYGYTF TGTGCCAGCAGCGATCAGGAGGGGCTTATCTATGGCTACACCTTC
TRBJ2-1 few TRBV29-1 NA CSVDRDGYNEQFF TGCAGCGTTGACCGGGACGGTTACAATGAGCAGTTCTTC
TRBJ2-1 NA TRBV21-1 NA CASSRSMTGEASPEQFF TGTGCCAGCAGCAGAAGCATGACAGGGGAAGCGAGCCCTGAGCAGTTCTTC
TRBJ2-1 few TRBV27 TRBD1 CASSLSGLLRTGSSYNEQFF TGTGCCAGCAGTTTATCGGGACTCCTCCGGACAGGGAGCTCCTACAATGAGCAGTTCTTC
TRBJ2-1 NA TRBV11-2 NA CASSPQQGGSNEQFF TGTGCCAGCAGCCCGCAACAGGGAGGGAGCAATGAGCAGTTCTTC
TRBJ2-3 NA TRBV12-3/TRBV12-4 NA CASSSGVPDTQYF TGTGCCAGCAGTAGTGGGGTCCCAGATACGCAGTATTTT
TRBJ2-5 few TRBV24-1 TRBD1 CATSDSDPGPVLAFTQGEQTQYF TGTGCCACCAGTGATTCCGACCCGGGTCCAGTTCTTGCGTTTACGCAGGGGGAACAGACCCAGTACTTC
TRBJ1-1 few TRBV4-2 NA CASSQDFGNTEAFF TGTGCCAGCAGCCAAGATTTCGGGAACACTGAAGCTTTCTTT
TRBJ1-4 few TRBV29-1 NA CSVEEGRGEKLFF TGCAGCGTTGAAGAAGGGAGGGGTGAAAAACTGTTTTTT
TRBJ1-1 NA TRBV7-8 TRBD1 CASSLVRGQGTEAFF TGTGCCAGCAGCTTAGTTAGGGGGCAAGGAACTGAAGCTTTCTTT
TRBJ2-5 many TRBV7-9 NA CASSHKWNQETQYF TGTGCCAGCAGCCATAAGTGGAACCAAGAGACCCAGTACTTC
TRBJ1-1 many TRBV18 NA CASSPSATANTEAFF TGTGCCAGCTCACCATCCGCGACAGCGAACACTGAAGCTTTCTTT
TRBJ2-5 many TRBV12-3/TRBV12-4 TRBD1 CASSSTGGRETQYF TGTGCCAGCAGTTCGACAGGGGGGAGAGAGACCCAGTACTTC
TRBJ1-6 NA TRBV20-1 NA CSARDILLLNSPLHF TGCAGTGCTAGGGACATCTTACTCCTAAATTCACCCCTCCACTTT
TRBJ2-5 NA TRBV20-1 NA CSASQGHPPYF TGCAGTGCTAGCCAGGGGCACCCCCCGTACTTC
TRBJ1-4 few TRBV24-1 NA CATSVGENEKLFF TGTGCCACCAGTGTGGGTGAGAATGAAAAACTGTTTTTT